One and the same sample provided the 29 T cell receptor beta chains below, sequenced in a study of blood T cell repertoires in COVID-19. Libraries were prepared by immunoSEQ multiplex PCR; TCRdb keeps only in-frame clonotypes and omits some of them. The sample includes roughly 180,000 clones, 65% to 85% of them seen just once. The source material was peripheral blood. These receptors came from a woman aged 25 to 39 with acute or convalescent COVID-19.

The rearrangement uses TRBV6-6 and TRBJ1-2, with D perhaps TRBD1 (6 bases). CDR3 length: 14 residues. The germline gives CDR1 MNHNY, CDR2 SVGAGI (reference sequence). V lost 5 bases and J lost 7, with 17 bases in between. CDR3 coding DNA: TGTGCCAGCAGTCCTTCATGGGGGCCAGGTGGCTACACCTTC. It encodes CASSPSWGPGGYTF.

The rearrangement joins TRBV6-5 to TRBJ2-5; D is unclear. Germline values: CDR1 MNHEY, CDR2 SVGAGI. CDR3 length equals 12 residues. Trimming left V 6 bases short and J 0 bases short, with 5 bases between. The CDR3: CASSPYQETQYF. CDR3 coding DNA: TGTGCCAGCAGCCCGTACCAAGAGACCCAGTACTTC.

The chain links TRBV3-1 (or the pseudogene TRBV3-2) to TRBJ2-2, with a possible D match to TRBD1 (5 bases). Trimming took 3 bases from V and 4 from J, leaving 12 bases between them. CDR3 size: 15 residues. CDR1 and CDR2 from the germline V gene are LGHDT and YNNKEL (reference sequence). CDR3 bases: TGTGCCAGCAGCCAGAGTGTCAGGGCCACCGGGGAGCTGTTTTTT. As protein: CASSQSVRATGELFF.

This chain's CDR3 is CASSLMGLADQETQYF. In DNA form, the CDR3 reads TGTGCCAGCAGTTTAATGGGACTAGCGGATCAAGAGACCCAGTACTTC. The rearrangement links TRBV28 to TRBJ2-5; TRBD2 aligns across 11 bases. With 2 bases clipped from V and 2 bases from J, the junction kept 4 bases outside the gene matches. The CDR3 has 16 amino acids. From germline, CDR1 is MDHEN and CDR2 SYDVKM.

A single count supports this clone. The chain carries TRBV7-2 and TRBJ2-2, with 7 bases lining up with TRBD1. Germline V lookup: CDR1 SGHTA, CDR2 FQGNSA. CDR3 length: 17 amino acids. Germline trimming cut 5 bases from V and 6 bases from J; bases unmatched to any gene: 15. The CDR3 here is CASSIIQGDLVAGELFF. CDR3 DNA sequence: TGTGCCAGCAGCATAATTCAGGGGGATCTTGTCGCCGGGGAGCTGTTTTTT.

This chain connects TRBV9 to TRBJ2-3; 12 bases are a match to TRBD2. This CDR3 has 16 amino acids. The germline V gene has CDR1 SGDLS and CDR2 YYNGEE. The trim removed 3 bases at V and 10 bases at J, leaving 12 bases unmatched. The CDR3 sequence is CASSAPGTSGSGPQYF. The CDR3 DNA sequence: TGTGCCAGCAGCGCCCCCGGGACTAGCGGGTCTGGGCCGCAGTATTTT.

This clone was observed a handful of times. This sample also contains other DNA sequences that code for the same CDR3. The chain couples TRBV12-3 or TRBV12-4 to TRBJ1-1; weak D call: TRBD1 (5 bases). CDR3 length: 13 residues. V was pared by 3 bases and J by 1 base, with 6 bases between. This CDR3 is CASSFQGNTEAFF. CDR3 nucleotide sequence: TGTGCCAGCAGTTTTCAGGGGAACACTGAAGCTTTCTTT.

The chain employs TRBV7-9 and TRBJ1-2, with 7 bases matching TRBD1. The J segment lost 7 bases and the V segment lost 0 bases, leaving 11 bases of the junction unmatched. The germline V gene has CDR1 SEHNR and CDR2 FQNEAQ (reference sequence). This CDR3 contains 16 residues. The CDR3 region is CASSLAFDKGAGGYTF. The CDR3 DNA reads as TGTGCCAGCAGCTTAGCATTCGATAAGGGGGCGGGTGGCTACACCTTC. Drawing the rest from reference TRBV7-9 and TRBJ1-2, the complete variable domain is DTGVSQNPRHKITKRGQNVTFRCDPISEHNRLYWYRQTLGQGPEFLTYFQNEAQLEKSRLLSDRFSAERPKGSFSTLEIQRTEQGDSAMYLCASSLAFDKGAGGYTFGSGTRLTVV.

The V and J genes are TRBV27 and TRBJ2-3, with 10 bases that match TRBD2. The germline gives CDR1 MNHEY, CDR2 SMNVEV (reference sequence). Losses at the gene ends were 3 bases for V and 0 bases for J; bases not matched to a gene: 3. This CDR3 is 16 amino acids long. The CDR3 here is CASSFLTSGSTDTQYF. CDR3 in DNA: TGTGCCAGCAGTTTCTTGACTAGCGGGAGCACAGATACGCAGTATTTT.

This chain uses TRBV5-1 with TRBJ2-7, with 7 bases aligning to TRBD1. Germline CDR1 SGHRS, CDR2 YFSETQ. With V trimmed by 2 bases and J by 3 bases, 2 bases remained unmatched. The CDR3 has 13 residues. The CDR3 bases are TGCGCCAGCAGCTTAAGGACAGGCTACGAGCAGTACTTC. Protein sequence: CASSLRTGYEQYF.

The chain combines TRBV27 with TRBJ2-2; 7 positions agree with TRBD2. Losses at the gene ends were 3 bases for V and 2 bases for J; bases not matched to a gene: 9. Germline V lookup: CDR1 MNHEY, CDR2 SMNVEV (reference sequence). CDR3 length: 17 amino acids. Here the CDR3 DNA reads TGTGCCAGCAGTTTCCTCACGGCGGGAGTCAACACCGGGGAGCTGTTTTTT. This gives the protein CASSFLTAGVNTGELFF.

The chain uses TRBV21-1 and TRBJ1-2; the DNA was not compared with TRBD1, the D call given in the table. TRBV21-1 is a documented pseudogene. The CDR3 has 18 residues. In DNA, the CDR3 is TGTGCCAGCAGCTCCCCGGGGCAGGGGCGTCGGGCGTACTATGGCTACACCTTC. It specifies CASSSPGQGRRAYYGYTF.

The chain uses TRBV7-9 and TRBJ2-5; tentatively, D is TRBD1 (6 bases). Germline V gives CDR1 SEHNR, CDR2 FQNEAQ (reference sequence). CDR3 length equals 16 residues. V was pared by 5 bases and J by 0 bases, with 16 bases between. As DNA, the CDR3 is TGTGCCAGCAGCCGCGTCCAGGGGCTCTACCAAGAGACCCAGTACTTC. As protein: CASSRVQGLYQETQYF.

This clone has more than one count but fewer than ten. V gene TRBV2 combines with J gene TRBJ1-2; 9 bases match TRBD1. Trimming at V came to 8 bases and at J to 2 bases, leaving 0 bases not matched to a gene. Per the germline V gene, CDR1 is SNHLY and CDR2 is FYNNEI. The CDR3 spans 12 residues. The CDR3 protein is CASGQGNYGYTF. The CDR3 DNA is TGTGCCAGCGGACAGGGGAACTATGGCTACACCTTC.

The V call is TRBV5-7, the J call TRBJ1-2; a weak D match, TRBD1 (5 bases). TRBV5-7 is an ORF; its function is uncertain. The CDR3 is made up of 15 amino acids. V lost 4 bases and J 2 bases, leaving 15 bases between the germline ends. The CDR3 DNA reads as TGTGCCAGCAGCGCTGCGGCGGGACCGAACTATGGCTACACCTTC. It is translated as CASSAAAGPNYGYTF.

The CDR3 loop reads CASSAGTQGFHEQYF. CDR3 nucleotides: TGTGCCAGCAGCGCCGGGACACAGGGGTTCCACGAGCAGTACTTC. The V call is TRBV9, the J call TRBJ2-7; TRBD1 aligns across 7 bases. Germline CDR1 and CDR2: SGDLS and YYNGEE. With V trimmed by 3 bases and J by 5 bases, 11 bases remained unmatched. The CDR3 runs to 15 residues.

The chain links TRBV4-1 to TRBJ1-1, with 7 nucleotides matching TRBD1. Germline CDR1 is MGHRA and CDR2 is YSYEKL. The V and J ends lost 4 bases and 11 bases, in that order; junction bases with no gene match: 13. This CDR3 spans 14 amino acids. This CDR3 is CASSRTEGADEAFF. The CDR3 coding sequence is TGCGCCAGCAGCCGAACTGAGGGGGCGGATGAGGCTTTCTTT.

This sequence joins TRBV5-6 and TRBJ1-5; 8 bases align to TRBD1. Looked up from germline, CDR1 is SGHDT and CDR2 is YYEEEE. V was pared by 7 bases and J by 4 bases, with 10 bases of the junction left unmatched. This CDR3 comprises 15 residues. CDR3 in amino acids: CASAGGVSPNQPQHF. CDR3 in DNA: TGTGCCAGCGCAGGGGGCGTTTCTCCAAATCAGCCCCAGCATTTT.

The count of this clone is one. V is TRBV27 and J is TRBJ2-1; 7 bases map to TRBD2. CDR1 and CDR2 (germline): MNHEY, SMNVEV (reference sequence). The CDR3 spans 18 residues. V shed 2 bases, J shed 3 bases, and the junction held 13 bases outside the gene matches. This CDR3 reads CASSLRWVAGLLYNEQFF. The CDR3 nucleotides are TGTGCCAGCAGTTTAAGGTGGGTAGCGGGCCTCCTCTACAATGAGCAGTTCTTC.

The chain recombines TRBV7-2 with TRBJ2-7, with TRBD2 identical over 7 bases. From germline, CDR1 is SGHTA and CDR2 FQGNSA. The CDR3 extends over 13 amino acids. The V segment lost 5 bases and the J segment 3 bases; nucleotides outside the gene matches: 4. CDR3 amino acids: CASSTAGNYEQYF. The CDR3 DNA reads TGTGCCAGCAGCACAGCGGGAAACTACGAGCAGTACTTC.

The DNA of the CDR3 is TGTGCCAGCAGCTTAGCGCCCCTAAACGGACAGGGGGTAGGCTATGGCTACACCTTC. Protein sequence: CASSLAPLNGQGVGYGYTF. J is TRBJ1-2 and V is TRBV7-9, with TRBD1 matching 10 bases. CDR1 SEHNR and CDR2 FQNEAQ come from the germline V gene (reference sequence). This CDR3 is 19 amino acids long. J lost 4 bases, V lost 0 bases, and 14 bases had no gene match.

The chain combines TRBV5-1 with TRBJ1-6, with 8 nucleotides matching TRBD1. The germline CDR1 and CDR2 sequences are SGHRS and YFSETQ. J gave up 4 bases and V 3 bases, and 3 bases lay outside the gene matches. This CDR3 is built from 15 residues. CDR3 sequence reads: CASSSGTGYNSPLHF. The CDR3 nucleotides read TGCGCCAGCAGCTCGGGGACAGGTTATAATTCACCCCTCCACTTT.

The V and J genes are TRBV3-1 (or the pseudogene TRBV3-2) and TRBJ1-4, with 8 bases aligning to TRBD1. Germline values: CDR1 LGHDT, CDR2 YNNKEL (reference sequence). V was pared by 0 bases and J by 3 bases, with 9 bases of the junction left unmatched. The CDR3 has 18 residues. CDR3 sequence reads: CASSQDWAGGTANEKLFF. CDR3 nucleotide sequence: TGTGCCAGCAGCCAAGATTGGGCAGGGGGCACGGCTAATGAAAAACTGTTTTTT.

The rearrangement links TRBV20-1 to TRBJ1-1; D ambiguous. This CDR3 has 11 residues. Trimming left V 5 bases short and J 5 bases short, with 9 bases between. Germline-derived CDR1 and CDR2 are DFQATT and SNEGSKA (reference sequence). The CDR3 is CSAAQETEAFF. As DNA, the CDR3 is TGCAGTGCTGCCCAGGAAACTGAAGCTTTCTTT.

The chain employs TRBV12-3 or TRBV12-4 and TRBJ1-2, with a possible D match to TRBD1 (6 bases). The CDR3 consists of 13 residues. The V end lost 6 bases, the J end lost 4 bases, and 12 bases lay between the germline ends. The CDR3 reads CASRTGLSYGYTF. CDR3 DNA sequence: TGTGCCAGCAGAACAGGGTTGAGCTATGGCTACACCTTC.

The gene calls are TRBV19 and TRBJ1-1, with 7 nucleotides matching TRBD1. CDR1 is LNHDA and CDR2 is SQIVND in the germline V gene (reference sequence). CDR3 length equals 12 residues. The V gene end was trimmed by 6 bases and the J gene end by 7 bases; junction bases not matched to a gene: 5. CDR3 coding DNA: TGTGCCAGTAGCCCGAGGACAGGTGAAGCTTTCTTT. Its translation is CASSPRTGEAFF.

The chain links TRBV6-5 to TRBJ1-6; 8 positions agree with TRBD1. V was clipped by 8 bases and J by 6 bases; unmatched bases: 6. Germline lookup yields CDR1 MNHEY and CDR2 SVGAGI. The CDR3 totals 14 residues. The CDR3: CASADRGGNSPLHF. The CDR3 DNA is TGTGCCAGCGCCGACAGGGGCGGTAATTCACCCCTCCACTTT.

This chain joins TRBV29-1 and TRBJ2-5; D is possibly TRBD2 (5 bases). Trimming left V 7 bases short and J 5 bases short, with 11 bases between. CDR1 and CDR2 (germline): SQVTM, ANQGSEA. CDR3 length: 11 residues. CDR3 coding DNA: TGCAGCGGGGTTCAGCGGGAGACCCAGTACTTC. This codes for CSGVQRETQYF.

The chain employs TRBV28 and TRBJ1-6, with 10 bases that match TRBD1. Germline assignment: CDR1 MDHEN and CDR2 SYDVKM. With 3 bases clipped from V and 8 bases from J, the junction kept 7 bases outside the gene matches. The CDR3 has 16 residues. CDR3 sequence: CASSFPRGTGDSPLHF. DNA of the CDR3: TGTGCCAGCAGTTTCCCCCGCGGGACAGGGGATTCACCCCTCCACTTT.